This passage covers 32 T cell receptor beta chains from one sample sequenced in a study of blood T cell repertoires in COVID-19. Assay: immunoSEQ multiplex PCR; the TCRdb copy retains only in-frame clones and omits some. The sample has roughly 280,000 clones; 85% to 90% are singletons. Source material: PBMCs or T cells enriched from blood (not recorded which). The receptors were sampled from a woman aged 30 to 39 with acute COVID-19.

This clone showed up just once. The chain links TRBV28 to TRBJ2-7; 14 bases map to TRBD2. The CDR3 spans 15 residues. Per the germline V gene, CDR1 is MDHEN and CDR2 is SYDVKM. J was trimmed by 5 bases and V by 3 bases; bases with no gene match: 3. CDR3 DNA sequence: TGTGCCAGCAGTTTTGGGACTAGCGGGAGTGACGAGCAGTACTTC. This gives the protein CASSFGTSGSDEQYF.

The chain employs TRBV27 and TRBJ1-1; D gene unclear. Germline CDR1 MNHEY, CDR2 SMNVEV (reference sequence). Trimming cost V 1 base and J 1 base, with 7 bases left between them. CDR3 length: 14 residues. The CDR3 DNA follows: TGTGCCAGCAGTTTATATTCGAGGAACACTGAAGCTTTCTTT. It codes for CASSLYSRNTEAFF.

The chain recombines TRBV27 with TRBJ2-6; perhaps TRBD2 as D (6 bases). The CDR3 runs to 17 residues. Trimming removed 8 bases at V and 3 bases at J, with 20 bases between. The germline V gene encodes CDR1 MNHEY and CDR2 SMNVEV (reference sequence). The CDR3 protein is CASSPSWRVGGANVLTF. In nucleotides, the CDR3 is TGTGCCAGCTCTCCATCATGGAGGGTGGGTGGGGCCAACGTCCTGACTTTC.

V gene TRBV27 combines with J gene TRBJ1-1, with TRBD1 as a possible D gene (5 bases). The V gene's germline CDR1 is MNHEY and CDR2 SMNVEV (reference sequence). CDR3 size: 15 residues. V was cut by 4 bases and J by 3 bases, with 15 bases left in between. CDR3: CASSSTGTGDTEAFF. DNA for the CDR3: TGTGCCAGCAGTTCAACGGGGACGGGGGACACTGAAGCTTTCTTT.

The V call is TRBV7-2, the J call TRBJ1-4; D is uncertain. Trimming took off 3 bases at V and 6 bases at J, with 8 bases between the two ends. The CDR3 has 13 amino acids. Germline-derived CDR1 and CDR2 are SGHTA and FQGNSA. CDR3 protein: CASSFRQDEKLFF. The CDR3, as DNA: TGTGCCAGCAGCTTTAGACAAGATGAAAAACTGTTTTTT.

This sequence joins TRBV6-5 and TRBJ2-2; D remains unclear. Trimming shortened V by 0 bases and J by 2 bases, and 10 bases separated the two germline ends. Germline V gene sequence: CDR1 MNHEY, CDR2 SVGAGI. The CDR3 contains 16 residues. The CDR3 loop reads CASSYSLGLNTGELFF. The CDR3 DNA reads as TGTGCCAGCAGTTACTCGTTGGGCCTAAACACCGGGGAGCTGTTTTTT.

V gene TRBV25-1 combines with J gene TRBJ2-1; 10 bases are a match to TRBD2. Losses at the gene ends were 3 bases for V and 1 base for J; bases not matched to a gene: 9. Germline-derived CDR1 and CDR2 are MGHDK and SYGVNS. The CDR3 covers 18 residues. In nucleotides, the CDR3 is TGTGCCAGCAGTGATCGGGGGGCTAGCGGGAGTTCCTACAATGAGCAGTTCTTC. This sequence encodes CASSDRGASGSSYNEQFF.

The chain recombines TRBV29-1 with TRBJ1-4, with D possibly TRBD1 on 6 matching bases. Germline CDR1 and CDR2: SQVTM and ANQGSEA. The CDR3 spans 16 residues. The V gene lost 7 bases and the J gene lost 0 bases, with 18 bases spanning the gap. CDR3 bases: TGCAGCGCTAAACTTAGACAGGAAGCAACTAATGAAAAACTGTTTTTT. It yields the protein CSAKLRQEATNEKLFF. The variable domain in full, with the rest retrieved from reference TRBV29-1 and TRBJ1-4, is SAVISQKPSRDICQRGTSLTIQCQVDSQVTMMFWYRQQPGQSLTLIATANQGSEATYESGFVIDKFPISRPNLTFSTLTVSNMSPEDSSIYLCSAKLRQEATNEKLFFGSGTQLSVL.

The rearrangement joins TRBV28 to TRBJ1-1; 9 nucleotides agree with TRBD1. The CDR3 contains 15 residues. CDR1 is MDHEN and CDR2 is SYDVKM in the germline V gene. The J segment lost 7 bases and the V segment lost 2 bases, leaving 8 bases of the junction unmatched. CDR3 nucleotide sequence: TGTGCCAGCAGTTTAGGGGACAGGGTGATCGGTGAAGCTTTCTTT. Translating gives CASSLGDRVIGEAFF.

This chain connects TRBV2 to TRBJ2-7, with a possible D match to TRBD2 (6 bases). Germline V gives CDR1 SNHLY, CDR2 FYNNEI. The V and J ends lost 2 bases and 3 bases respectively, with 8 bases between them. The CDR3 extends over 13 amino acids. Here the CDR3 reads CASSEREIYEQYF. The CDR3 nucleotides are TGTGCCAGCAGTGAACGGGAGATCTACGAGCAGTACTTC.

This chain's CDR3 is CASSLFGQETQYF. For the CDR3, the DNA is TGTGCCAGCAGCTTGTTCGGCCAAGAGACCCAGTACTTC. The chain joins TRBV5-6 to TRBJ2-5; D gene ambiguous. Trimming took 1 base from V and 1 from J, leaving 5 bases between them. In germline, CDR1 is SGHDT, CDR2 YYEEEE. There are 13 residues in the CDR3. Filled out from reference TRBV5-6 and TRBJ2-5, the complete variable domain reads DAGVTQSPTHLIKTRGQQVTLRCSPKSGHDTVSWYQQALGQGPQFIFQYYEEEERQRGNFPDRFSGHQFPNYSSELNVNALLLGDSALYLCASSLFGQETQYFGPGTRLLVL.

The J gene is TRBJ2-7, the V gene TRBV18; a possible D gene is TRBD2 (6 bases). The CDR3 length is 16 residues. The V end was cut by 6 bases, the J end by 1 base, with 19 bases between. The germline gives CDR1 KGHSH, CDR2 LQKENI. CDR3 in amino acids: CASSPPGLSVSYEQYF. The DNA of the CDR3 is TGTGCCAGCTCGCCTCCGGGACTCTCTGTTTCCTACGAGCAGTACTTC.

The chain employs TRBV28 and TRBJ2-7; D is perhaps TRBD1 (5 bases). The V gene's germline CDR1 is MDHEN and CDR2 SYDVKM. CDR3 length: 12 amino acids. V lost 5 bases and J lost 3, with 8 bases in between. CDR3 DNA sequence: TGTGCCAGCAGTATGGACAACTACGAGCAGTACTTC. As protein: CASSMDNYEQYF.

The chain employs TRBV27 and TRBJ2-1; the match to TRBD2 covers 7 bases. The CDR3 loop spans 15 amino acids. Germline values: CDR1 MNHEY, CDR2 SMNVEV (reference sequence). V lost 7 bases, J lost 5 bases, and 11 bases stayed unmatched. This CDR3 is CASTPQRDLDNEQFF. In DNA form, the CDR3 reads TGTGCCAGCACCCCCCAGCGGGATTTGGACAATGAGCAGTTCTTC.

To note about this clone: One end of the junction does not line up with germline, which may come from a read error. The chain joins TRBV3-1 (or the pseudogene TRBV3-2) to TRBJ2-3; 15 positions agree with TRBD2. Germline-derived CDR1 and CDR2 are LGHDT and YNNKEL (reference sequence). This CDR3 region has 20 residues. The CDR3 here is CASRHLHGTSGRPSTDTQYF. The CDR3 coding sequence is TGTGCCAGCCGCCATTTACATGGGACTAGCGGGAGGCCTAGCACAGATACGCAGTATTTT.

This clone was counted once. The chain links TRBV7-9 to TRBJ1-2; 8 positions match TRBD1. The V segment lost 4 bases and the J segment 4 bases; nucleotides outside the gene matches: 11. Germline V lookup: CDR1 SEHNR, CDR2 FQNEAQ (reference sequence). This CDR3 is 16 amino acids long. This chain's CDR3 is CASSSGLRQGTYGYTF. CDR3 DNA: TGTGCCAGCAGCTCGGGACTTAGACAGGGGACCTATGGCTACACCTTC.

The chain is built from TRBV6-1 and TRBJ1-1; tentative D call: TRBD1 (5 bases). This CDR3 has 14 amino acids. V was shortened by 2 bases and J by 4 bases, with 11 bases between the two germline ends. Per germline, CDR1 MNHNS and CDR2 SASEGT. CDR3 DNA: TGTGCCAGCAGTGAACTCGGGGGAGGCACTGAAGCTTTCTTT. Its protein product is CASSELGGGTEAFF.

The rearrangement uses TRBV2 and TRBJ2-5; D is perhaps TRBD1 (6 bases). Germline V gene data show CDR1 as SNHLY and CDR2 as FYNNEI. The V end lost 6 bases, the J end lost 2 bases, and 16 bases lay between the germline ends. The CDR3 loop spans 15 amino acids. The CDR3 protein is CASSPSGVTQETQYF. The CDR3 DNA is TGTGCCAGCAGCCCCTCAGGGGTCACGCAAGAGACCCAGTACTTC.

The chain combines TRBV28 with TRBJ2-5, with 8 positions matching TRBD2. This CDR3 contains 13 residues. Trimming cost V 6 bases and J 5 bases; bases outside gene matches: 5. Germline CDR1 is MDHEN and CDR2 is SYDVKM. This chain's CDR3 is CASRSGSRETQYF. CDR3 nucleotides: TGTGCCAGCAGAAGCGGGAGCCGGGAGACCCAGTACTTC. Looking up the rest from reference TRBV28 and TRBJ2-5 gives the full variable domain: DVKVTQSSRYLVKRTGEKVFLECVQDMDHENMFWYRQDPGLGLRLIYFSYDVKMKEKGDIPEGYSVSREKKERFSLILESASTNQTSMYLCASRSGSRETQYFGPGTRLLVL.

CDR3 in amino acids: CASSPPESGIAGNTIYF. The CDR3 nucleotides are TGTGCCAGCTCACCACCGGAATCAGGGATTGCTGGAAACACCATATATTTT. The chain joins TRBV18 to TRBJ1-3, with D perhaps TRBD1 (5 bases). This CDR3 has 17 amino acids. Germline CDR1 reads KGHSH; CDR2 reads LQKENI. Trimming cost V 0 bases and J 2 bases, with 14 bases left between them. The entire variable domain, with the rest obtained from reference TRBV18 and TRBJ1-3, is as follows: NAGVMQNPRHLVRRRGQEARLRCSPMKGHSHVYWYRQLPEEGLKFMVYLQKENIIDESGMPKERFSAEFPKEGPSILRIQQVVRGDSAAYFCASSPPESGIAGNTIYFGEGSWLTVV.

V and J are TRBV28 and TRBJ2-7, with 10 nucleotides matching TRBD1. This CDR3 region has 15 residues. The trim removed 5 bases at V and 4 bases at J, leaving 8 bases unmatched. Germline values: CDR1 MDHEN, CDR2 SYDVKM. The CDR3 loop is CASSQPGQGNYEQYF. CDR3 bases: TGTGCCAGCAGTCAACCGGGACAGGGGAATTACGAGCAGTACTTC. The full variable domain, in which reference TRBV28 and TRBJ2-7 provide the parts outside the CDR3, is DVKVTQSSRYLVKRTGEKVFLECVQDMDHENMFWYRQDPGLGLRLIYFSYDVKMKEKGDIPEGYSVSREKKERFSLILESASTNQTSMYLCASSQPGQGNYEQYFGPGTRLTVT.

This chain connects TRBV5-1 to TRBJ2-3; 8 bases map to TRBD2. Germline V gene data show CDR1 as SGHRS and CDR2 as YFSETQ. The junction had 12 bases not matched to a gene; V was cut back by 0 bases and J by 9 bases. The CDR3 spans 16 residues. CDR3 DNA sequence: TGCGCCAGCAGCTTGGGGGCGGGAGGTACACAGTCAACGCAGTATTTT. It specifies CASSLGAGGTQSTQYF.

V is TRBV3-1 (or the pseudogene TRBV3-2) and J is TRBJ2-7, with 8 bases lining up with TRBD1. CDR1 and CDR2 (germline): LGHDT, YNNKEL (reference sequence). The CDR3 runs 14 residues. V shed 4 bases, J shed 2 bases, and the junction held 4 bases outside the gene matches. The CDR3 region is CASSPRDRTYEQYF. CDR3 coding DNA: TGTGCCAGCAGCCCCCGGGACAGGACCTACGAGCAGTACTTC.

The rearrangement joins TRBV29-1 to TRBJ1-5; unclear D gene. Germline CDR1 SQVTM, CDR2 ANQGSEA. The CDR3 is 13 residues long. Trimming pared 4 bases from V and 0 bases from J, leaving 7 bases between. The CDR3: CSVVIDSNQPQHF. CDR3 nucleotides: TGCAGCGTTGTCATAGATAGCAATCAGCCCCAGCATTTT. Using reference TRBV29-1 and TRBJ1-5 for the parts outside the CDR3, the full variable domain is SAVISQKPSRDICQRGTSLTIQCQVDSQVTMMFWYRQQPGQSLTLIATANQGSEATYESGFVIDKFPISRPNLTFSTLTVSNMSPEDSSIYLCSVVIDSNQPQHFGDGTRLSIL.

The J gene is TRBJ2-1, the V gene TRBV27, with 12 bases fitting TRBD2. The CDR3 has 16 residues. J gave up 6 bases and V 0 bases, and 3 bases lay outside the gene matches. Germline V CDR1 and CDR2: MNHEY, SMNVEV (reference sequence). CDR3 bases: TGTGCCAGCAGTTTATCTGTGACTAGCGGGAGCAATGAGCAGTTCTTC. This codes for CASSLSVTSGSNEQFF.

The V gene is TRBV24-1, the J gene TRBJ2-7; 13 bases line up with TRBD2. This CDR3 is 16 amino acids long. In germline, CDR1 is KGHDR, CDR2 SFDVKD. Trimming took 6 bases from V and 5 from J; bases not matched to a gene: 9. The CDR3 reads CATSNPSGTSGNEQYF. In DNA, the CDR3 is TGTGCCACCAGTAACCCTTCCGGGACTAGCGGGAACGAGCAGTACTTC.

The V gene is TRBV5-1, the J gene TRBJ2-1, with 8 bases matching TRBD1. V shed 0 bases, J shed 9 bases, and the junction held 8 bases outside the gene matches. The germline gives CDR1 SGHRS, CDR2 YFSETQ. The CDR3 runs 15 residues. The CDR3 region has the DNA TGCGCCAGCAGCTTGGCCTCGGCAGGGGGCGGTGAGCAGTTCTTC. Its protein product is CASSLASAGGGEQFF. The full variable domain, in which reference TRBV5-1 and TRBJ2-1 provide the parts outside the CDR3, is KAGVTQTPRYLIKTRGQQVTLSCSPISGHRSVSWYQQTPGQGLQFLFEYFSETQRNKGNFPGRFSGRQFSNSRSEMNVSTLELGDSALYLCASSLASAGGGEQFFGPGTRLTVL.

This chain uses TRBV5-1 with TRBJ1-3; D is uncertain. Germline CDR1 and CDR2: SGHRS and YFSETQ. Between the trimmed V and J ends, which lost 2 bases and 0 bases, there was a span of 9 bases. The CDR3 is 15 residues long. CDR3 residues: CASSLGRSSGNTIYF. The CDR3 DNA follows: TGCGCCAGCAGCTTAGGGAGGAGCTCTGGAAACACCATATATTTT.

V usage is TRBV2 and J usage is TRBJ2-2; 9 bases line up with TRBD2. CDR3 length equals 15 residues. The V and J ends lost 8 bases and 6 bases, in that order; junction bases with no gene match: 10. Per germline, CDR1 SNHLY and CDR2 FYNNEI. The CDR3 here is CASRRGGVVAGELFF. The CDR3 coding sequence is TGTGCCAGCCGGCGGGGGGGAGTAGTAGCCGGGGAGCTGTTTTTT.

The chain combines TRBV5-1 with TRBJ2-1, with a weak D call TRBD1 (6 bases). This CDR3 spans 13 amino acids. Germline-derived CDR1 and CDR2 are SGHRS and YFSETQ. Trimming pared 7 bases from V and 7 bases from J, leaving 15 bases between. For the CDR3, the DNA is TGCGCCAGCTCGACAGGAGAGCTTAATGAGCAGTTCTTC. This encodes CASSTGELNEQFF.

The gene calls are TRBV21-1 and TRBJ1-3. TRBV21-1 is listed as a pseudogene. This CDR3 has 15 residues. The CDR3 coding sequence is TGTGCCAGCAGCAAAGTGAGAAGCTCTGGAAACACCATATATTTT. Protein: CASSKVRSSGNTIYF.

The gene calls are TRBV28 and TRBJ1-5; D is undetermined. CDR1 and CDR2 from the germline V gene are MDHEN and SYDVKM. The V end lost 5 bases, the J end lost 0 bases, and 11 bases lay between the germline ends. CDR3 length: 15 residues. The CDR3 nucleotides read TGTGCCAGCAGTCCGCCGGGTTATAGCAATCAGCCCCAGCATTTT. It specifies CASSPPGYSNQPQHF.